These 13 T cell receptor beta chains were sequenced from one sample in a study of T cell clonotyping in hematopoietic cell transplantation. Time point reported: recipient sample about 28 days before transplant, after cytoreduction. This table comes from immunoSEQ multiplex PCR, and its TCRdb copy is limited to in-frame clones, with some not included. The sample has about 19,000 clones, 70% to 80% seen once. Here the sequenced sample was peripheral blood mononuclear cells, taken before stem cell transplant. The receptors derive from a man aged 55 to 70 with acute myeloid leukemia. Some clones in this sample may be carry-over from other donors' samples.

In this sample, this clone turned up once. The chain employs TRBV5-1 and TRBJ2-3; perhaps D is TRBD1 or TRBD2 (6 bases each). The CDR3 loop spans 19 amino acids. V was trimmed by 0 bases and J by 4 bases, leaving 24 bases between them. Germline V gives CDR1 SGHRS, CDR2 YFSETQ. CDR3 coding DNA: TGCGCCAGCAGCTTGGTCCCTTCTTCGAGGGGGGCAACGGCAGATACGCAGTATTTT. The encoded protein is CASSLVPSSRGATADTQYF.

V is TRBV14 and J is TRBJ1-2; 9 nucleotides match TRBD1. The CDR3 is 16 residues long. CDR1 is SGHDN and CDR2 is FVKESK in the germline V gene. The V segment lost 0 bases and the J segment 6 bases; nucleotides outside the gene matches: 8. In DNA, the CDR3 is TGTGCCAGCAGCCAAGATCGTCGGGACAGGGTAGATGGCTACACCTTC. It codes for CASSQDRRDRVDGYTF.

The CDR3 DNA is TGTGCCAGCAGTTTGGGGTCGAACACCGGGGAGCTGTTTTTT. This sequence encodes CASSLGSNTGELFF. The V and J genes are TRBV28 and TRBJ2-2; D unclear. Germline V gene lookup returns CDR1 MDHEN and CDR2 SYDVKM. This CDR3 region has 14 residues. V was pared by 3 bases and J by 0 bases, with 5 bases between.

The chain links TRBV7-3 to TRBJ2-3; D remains ambiguous. The CDR3 length is 14 residues. The V gene's germline CDR1 is SGHTA and CDR2 FQGTGA. Trimming left V 2 bases short and J 2 bases short, with 8 bases between. CDR3 sequence reads: CASSLLVDTDTQYF. CDR3 DNA sequence: TGTGCCAGCAGCTTACTAGTGGACACAGATACGCAGTATTTT.

The chain links TRBV5-3 to TRBJ1-1; 7 nucleotides line up with TRBD1. TRBV5-3 is an ORF, and what it does is uncertain. The CDR3 consists of 12 residues. The J segment lost 6 bases and the V segment lost 8 bases, leaving 7 bases of the junction unmatched. The CDR3 here is CASPGQSPEAFF. The CDR3 DNA follows: TGTGCCAGCCCGGGACAGTCCCCTGAAGCTTTCTTT.

The V gene is TRBV7-9, the J gene TRBJ1-2; no definite D call. The CDR3 is made up of 13 amino acids. V was shortened by 1 base and J by 1 base, with 4 bases between the two germline ends. Germline V CDR1 and CDR2: SEHNR, FQNEAQ (reference sequence). In DNA, the CDR3 is TGTGCCAGCAGCTTAGACCTTAACTATGGCTACACCTTC. As protein: CASSLDLNYGYTF.

This chain connects TRBV25-1 to TRBJ2-3; maybe TRBD2 (5 bases). V lost 10 bases and J 0 bases, leaving 14 bases between the germline ends. This CDR3 is 14 amino acids long. Per the germline V gene, CDR1 is MGHDK and CDR2 is SYGVNS. CDR3 nucleotide sequence: TGTGCCACCCAGGACTCATCTAGCACAGATACGCAGTATTTT. Its translation: CATQDSSSTDTQYF.

The chain joins TRBV29-1 to TRBJ2-7; D call uncertain. Germline V lookup: CDR1 SQVTM, CDR2 ANQGSEA. CDR3 length equals 15 residues. V was trimmed by 6 bases and J by 4 bases, leaving 22 bases between them. The CDR3 here is CSVVSVLSVAYEQYF. The CDR3 region has the DNA TGCAGCGTCGTGTCAGTGCTGTCGGTGGCTTACGAGCAGTACTTC.

This rearrangement joins TRBV7-9 to TRBJ1-2, with TRBD1 as a possible D gene (5 bases). The CDR3 has 14 residues. V was shortened by 0 bases and J by 6 bases, with 11 bases between the two germline ends. Germline CDR1 SEHNR, CDR2 FQNEAQ (reference sequence). CDR3 nucleotide sequence: TGTGCCAGCAGCTTAGCCCGAGCAGGGAATGGCTACACCTTC. Amino acids: CASSLARAGNGYTF. The complete variable domain, with remaining parts taken from reference TRBV7-9 and TRBJ1-2, reads DTGVSQNPRHKITKRGQNVTFRCDPISEHNRLYWYRQTLGQGPEFLTYFQNEAQLEKSRLLSDRFSAERPKGSFSTLEIQRTEQGDSAMYLCASSLARAGNGYTFGSGTRLTVV.

V is TRBV6-6 and J is TRBJ1-6; 8 bases are shared with TRBD1. Looked up from germline, CDR1 is MNHNY and CDR2 is SVGAGI (reference sequence). The length of the CDR3 is 14 residues. The junction had 6 bases not matched to a gene; V was cut back by 7 bases and J by 7 bases. The chain's CDR3 is CASTPGQENSPLHF. The CDR3 bases are TGTGCCAGCACCCCGGGACAGGAGAATTCACCCCTCCACTTT.

This clone appeared a few times. The chain joins TRBV12-5 to TRBJ1-2; D gene unclear. Germline CDR1 and CDR2: LGHNT and FRNRAP. CDR3 size: 14 residues. V lost 1 base, J lost 8 bases, and 14 bases lay in between. As DNA, the CDR3 is TGTGCTAGTGGTTTGGAGAGAGGGAAGGAGGGCTACACCTTC. It encodes CASGLERGKEGYTF.

The rearrangement uses TRBV2 and TRBJ2-3, with 9 bases that match TRBD2. This CDR3 spans 18 amino acids. The V gene end was trimmed by 3 bases and the J gene end by 5 bases; junction bases not matched to a gene: 15. Germline CDR1 SNHLY, CDR2 FYNNEI. CDR3 sequence reads: CASSEWSLAGPQVDTQYF. The CDR3 DNA is TGTGCCAGCAGTGAGTGGTCGCTAGCGGGGCCTCAGGTAGATACGCAGTATTTT.

J is TRBJ1-1 and V is TRBV29-1; D gene uncertain. Trimming cost V 4 bases and J 2 bases, with 11 bases left between them. CDR1 SQVTM and CDR2 ANQGSEA come from the germline V gene. This CDR3 is 13 amino acids long. The CDR3 protein is CSVGAGGNTEAFF. CDR3 nucleotides: TGCAGCGTTGGGGCAGGTGGCAACACTGAAGCTTTCTTT.